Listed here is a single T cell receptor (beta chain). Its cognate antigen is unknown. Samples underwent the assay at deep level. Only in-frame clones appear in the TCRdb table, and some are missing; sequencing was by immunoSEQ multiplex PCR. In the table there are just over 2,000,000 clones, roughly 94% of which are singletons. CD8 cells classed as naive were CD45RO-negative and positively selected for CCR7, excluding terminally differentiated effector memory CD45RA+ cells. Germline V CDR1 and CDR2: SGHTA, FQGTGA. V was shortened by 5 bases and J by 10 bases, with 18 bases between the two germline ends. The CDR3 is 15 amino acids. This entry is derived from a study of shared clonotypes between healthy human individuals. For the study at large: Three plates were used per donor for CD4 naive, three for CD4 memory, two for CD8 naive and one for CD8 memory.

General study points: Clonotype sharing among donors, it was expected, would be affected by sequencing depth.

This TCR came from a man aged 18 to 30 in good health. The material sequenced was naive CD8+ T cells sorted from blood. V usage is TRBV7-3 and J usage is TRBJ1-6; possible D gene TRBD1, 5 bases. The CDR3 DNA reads TGTGCCAGCAGCCCCTTCGGGGGTGTGGACTCACCCCTCCACTTT. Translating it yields CASSPFGGVDSPLHF.